The source of this TCR beta chain is a study of blood T cells in healthy people across ages. About the study: T cells yielded about one barcoded beta molecule per two cells through template switching. Findings and caveats of the study: The study could not conclusively compare naive and antigen-experienced cells, given its unsorted PBMCs. Age showed a roughly linear inverse relationship with TCR beta diversity per million T cells.

Only a few counts were recorded for this clonotype. Its antigen is not identified. Germline loops: CDR1 DFQATT, CDR2 SNEGSKA (reference sequence). V was clipped by 1 base and J by 0 bases, with 12 bases between them. The CDR3 covers 15 residues. Sample-barcoded 5' priming and a J-beta primer mix drove a second PCR of roughly 6 to 12 cycles. TCRdb re-analysed the 5' RACE reads in MiXCR, keeping a single row per CDR3 protein. The sample includes 1.5 million to 2 million distinct CDR3 sequences, roughly two fifths seen only once; the top ten take roughly 24%. Caucasian, healthy and from Russia, the donors were aged between about 6 and 90.

What was sequenced was blood. The TCR comes from a human donor in good health. The rearrangement links TRBV20-1 to TRBJ1-2, with a tentative D call TRBD1 (5 bases). The CDR3 loop is CSARGGAYSNYGYTF. Written as DNA, the CDR3 is TGCAGTGCTAGAGGCGGGGCCTATTCTAACTATGGCTACACCTTC.